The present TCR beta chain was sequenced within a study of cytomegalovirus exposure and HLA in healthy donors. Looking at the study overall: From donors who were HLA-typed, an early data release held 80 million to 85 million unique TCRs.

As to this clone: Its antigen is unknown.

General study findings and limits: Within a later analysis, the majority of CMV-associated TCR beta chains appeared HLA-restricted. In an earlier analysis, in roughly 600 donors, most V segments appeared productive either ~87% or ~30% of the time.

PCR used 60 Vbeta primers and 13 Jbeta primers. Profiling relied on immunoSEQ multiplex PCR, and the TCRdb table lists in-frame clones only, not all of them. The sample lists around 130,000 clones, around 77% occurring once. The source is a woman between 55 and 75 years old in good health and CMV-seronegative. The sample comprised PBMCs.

This chain's CDR3 is CATSRGGGGGSYEQYF. CDR3 DNA: TGTGCCACCAGCAGAGGGGGCGGGGGAGGCTCCTACGAGCAGTACTTC. This sequence joins TRBV15 and TRBJ2-7; the match to TRBD2 covers 7 bases. The CDR3 is made up of 16 amino acids. The germline V gene has CDR1 LNHNV and CDR2 YYDKDF (reference sequence). J lost 0 bases, V lost 1 base, and 6 bases had no gene match.